This T cell receptor (beta chain) appears in the sequencing data of a study of cytomegalovirus exposure and HLA in healthy donors. Study-level findings and limits: Testing in vitro showed a few CMV-associated chains specific for CMV antigens. TCR beta chains numbering some 150 were designated cytomegalovirus-associated. The finding came from a later analysis; first-cohort TCR clusters tended to co-occur in the approximately 120 validation repertoires. A classifier reportedly called cytomegalovirus status with high sensitivity and specificity.

Clones were read by immunoSEQ multiplex PCR, and TCRdb kept only the in-frame ones, dropping some. The repertoire holds a few hundred thousand clones, with just over 85% as singletons. As concerns this clone: The antigen is not known.

The CDR3 has 12 residues. The junction had 5 bases not matched to a gene; V was cut back by 8 bases and J by 8 bases. Germline V gene data show CDR1 as LNHDA and CDR2 as SQIVND (reference sequence). The chain recombines TRBV19 with TRBJ2-1; 8 bases map to TRBD2. Sample: PBMCs. The origin of this receptor is a young woman in good health and CMV-seronegative. CDR3 nucleotide sequence: TGTGCCAGTTCTAGCGGGTGGGATGAGCAGTTCTTC. This translates into CASSSGWDEQFF. Using reference TRBV19 and TRBJ2-1 for the parts outside the CDR3, the full variable domain is DGGITQSPKYLFRKEGQNVTLSCEQNLNHDAMYWYRQDPGQGLRLIYYSQIVNDFQKGDIAEGYSVSREKKESFPLTVTSAQKNPTAFYLCASSSGWDEQFFGPGTRLTVL.